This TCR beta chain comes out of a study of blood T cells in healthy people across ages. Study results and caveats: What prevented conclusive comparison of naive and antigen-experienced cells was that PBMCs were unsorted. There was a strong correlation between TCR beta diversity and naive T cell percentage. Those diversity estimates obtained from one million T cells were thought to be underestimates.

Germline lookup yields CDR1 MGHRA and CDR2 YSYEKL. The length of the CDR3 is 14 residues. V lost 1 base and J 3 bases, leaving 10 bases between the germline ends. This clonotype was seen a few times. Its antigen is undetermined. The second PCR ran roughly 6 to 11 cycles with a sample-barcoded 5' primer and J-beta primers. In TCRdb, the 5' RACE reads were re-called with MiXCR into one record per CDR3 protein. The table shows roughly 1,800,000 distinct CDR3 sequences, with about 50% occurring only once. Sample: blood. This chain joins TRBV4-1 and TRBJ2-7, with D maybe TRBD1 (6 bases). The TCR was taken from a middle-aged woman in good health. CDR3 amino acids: CASSQVGHRYEQYF. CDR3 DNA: TGCGCCAGCAGCCAAGTGGGACATCGCTACGAGCAGTACTTC.